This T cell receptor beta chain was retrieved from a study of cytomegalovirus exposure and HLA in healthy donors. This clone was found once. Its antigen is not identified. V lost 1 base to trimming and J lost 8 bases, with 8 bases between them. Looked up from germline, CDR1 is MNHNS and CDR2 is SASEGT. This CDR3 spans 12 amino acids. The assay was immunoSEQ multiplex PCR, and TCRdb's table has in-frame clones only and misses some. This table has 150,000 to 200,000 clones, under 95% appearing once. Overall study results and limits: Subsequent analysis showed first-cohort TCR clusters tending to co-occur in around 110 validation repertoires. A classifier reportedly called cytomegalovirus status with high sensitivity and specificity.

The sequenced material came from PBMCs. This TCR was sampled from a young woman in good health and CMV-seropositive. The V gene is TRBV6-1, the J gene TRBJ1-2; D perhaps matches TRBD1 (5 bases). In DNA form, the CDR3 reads TGTGCCAGCAGTGAAGGGGGGGTCGGCTACACCTTC. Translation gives CASSEGGVGYTF.